The sequence of this T cell receptor beta chain was determined in a study of OX40 agonist ivuxolimab in advanced cancers. On the study more broadly: Given to patients was ivuxolimab, an agonistic anti-OX40 (CD134) antibody. Every patient in dose escalation had hepatocellular carcinoma, melanoma, renal cell or head and neck cancer.

The cohort excluded patients with autoimmune disease history or systemic immunosuppression. Trimming pared 4 bases from V and 4 bases from J, leaving 14 bases between. Per the germline V gene, CDR1 is LNHDA and CDR2 is SQIVND (reference sequence). CDR3 length: 14 amino acids. Study-level findings and limits: By week 6 at 0.1 to 3.0 mg/kg, blood CD4+ and CD8+ T cells had expanded clonally.

With respect to this clone: Its antigen is not known.

Sequenced by immunoSEQ multiplex PCR; TCRdb stores in-frame clones only, minus some. Of 18,000 or so clones detected, 80% to 90% appear once; the ten largest clones hold roughly 34%. This receptor was obtained from an adult with an advanced solid tumor such as melanoma, head and neck, liver or kidney cancer. The source material was CD4+ or CD8+ T cells sorted from blood, sampled in a trial of the OX40 agonist ivuxolimab. The rearrangement joins TRBV19 to TRBJ2-7; tentatively, D is TRBD1 (6 bases). CDR3 in DNA: TGTGCCAGTAGTAGCCTGCAGGGGCTATACGAGCAGTACTTC. This codes for CASSSLQGLYEQYF.